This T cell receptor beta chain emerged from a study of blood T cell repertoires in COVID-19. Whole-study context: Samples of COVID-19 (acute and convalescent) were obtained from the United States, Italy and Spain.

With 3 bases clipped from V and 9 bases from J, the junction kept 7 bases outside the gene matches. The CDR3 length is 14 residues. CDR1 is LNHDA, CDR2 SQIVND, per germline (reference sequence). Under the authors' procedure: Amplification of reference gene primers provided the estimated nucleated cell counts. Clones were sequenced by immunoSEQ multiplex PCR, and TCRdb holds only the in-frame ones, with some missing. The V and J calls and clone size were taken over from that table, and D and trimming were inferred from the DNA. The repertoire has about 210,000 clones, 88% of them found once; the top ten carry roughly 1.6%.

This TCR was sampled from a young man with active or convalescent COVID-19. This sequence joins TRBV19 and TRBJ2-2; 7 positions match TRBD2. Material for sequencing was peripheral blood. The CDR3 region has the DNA TGTGCCAGTAGTATCGAGGCTAGCGGTAGGGAGCTGTTTTTT. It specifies CASSIEASGRELFF. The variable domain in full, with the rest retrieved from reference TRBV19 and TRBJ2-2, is DGGITQSPKYLFRKEGQNVTLSCEQNLNHDAMYWYRQDPGQGLRLIYYSQIVNDFQKGDIAEGYSVSREKKESFPLTVTSAQKNPTAFYLCASSIEASGRELFFGEGSRLTVL.